This TCR beta chain was sequenced for a study of CD8 T cells in Susac syndrome. Across the whole study: Within the sequenced group of Susac syndrome patients, roughly six showed active disease and about eight were in remission. At the time their blood was drawn, patients with Susac syndrome were either therapy-naive, on corticosteroids (with some of them also receiving intravenous immunoglobulin), or on intravenous immunoglobulin alone.

A quantity of roughly 0.5 to 1 ug RNA underwent reverse transcription using random hexamers. Amplification of TCR beta CDR3 used immunoSEQ multiplex PCR across 54 Vbeta and 13 Jbeta. TCRdb reprocessed the immunoSEQ multiplex PCR reads via MiXCR and lists one record per CDR3 protein. The sample includes roughly 190,000 distinct CDR3 sequences, about 95% of them seen just once. With regard to this clonotype: The antigen is undetermined.

General study points: Clonal expansion involving Susac CD8+ cells peaked in TEMRA cells and active patients.

The CDR3 has 14 residues. V gave up 0 bases and J gave up 8 bases, with 11 bases separating them. CDR1 and CDR2 from the germline V gene are LNHNV and YYDKDF (reference sequence). The specimen was CD8+ T cells from PBMCs. The rearrangement links TRBV15 to TRBJ2-1; the D is unclear. This clonotype was obtained from a human donor with Susac syndrome. CDR3 coding DNA: TGTGCCACCAGCAGAGATGGGGAAGGCGATGAGCAGTTCTTC. This translates into CATSRDGEGDEQFF.